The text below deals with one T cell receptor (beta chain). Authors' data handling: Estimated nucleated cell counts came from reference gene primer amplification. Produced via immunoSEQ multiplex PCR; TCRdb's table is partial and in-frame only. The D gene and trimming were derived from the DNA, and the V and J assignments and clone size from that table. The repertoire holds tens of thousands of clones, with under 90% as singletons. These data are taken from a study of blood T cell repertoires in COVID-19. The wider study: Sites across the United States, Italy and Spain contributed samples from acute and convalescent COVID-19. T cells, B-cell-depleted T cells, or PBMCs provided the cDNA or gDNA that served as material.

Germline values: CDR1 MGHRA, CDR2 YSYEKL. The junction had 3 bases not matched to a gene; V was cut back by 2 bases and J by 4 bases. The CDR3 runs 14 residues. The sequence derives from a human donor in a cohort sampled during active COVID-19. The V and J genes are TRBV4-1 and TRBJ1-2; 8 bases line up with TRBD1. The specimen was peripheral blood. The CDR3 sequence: CASSQTGTGYGYTF. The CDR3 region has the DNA TGCGCCAGCAGCCAAACCGGGACAGGCTATGGCTACACCTTC.